One and the same sample provided the 15 T cell receptor beta chains below, sequenced in a study of T cells after yellow fever vaccination. TCRdb redid the calling of the 5' RACE reads with MiXCR, one entry per CDR3 protein. The repertoire consists of 340,000 or so distinct CDR3 sequences, with under 15% occurring once and the leading ten covering more than 3%. Material: CD4+ T cells sorted from PBMCs, obtained 15 days after the yellow fever booster vaccination. Receptors were obtained from a man aged 18 to 35 who received the YFV17D yellow fever vaccine.

The CDR3 is CSVNGNRGDTQYF. CDR3 sequence (DNA): TGCAGCGTCAATGGAAACCGGGGGGATACGCAGTATTTT. This chain connects TRBV29-1 to TRBJ2-3, with D perhaps TRBD2 (6 bases). V was cut by 6 bases and J by 6 bases, with 16 bases left in between. The CDR3 spans 13 residues. Per germline, CDR1 SQVTM and CDR2 ANQGSEA.

For the CDR3, the DNA is TGTGCCAGCAGCCCGGGACTAGTATTTGGGGAGCAGTACTTC. It encodes CASSPGLVFGEQYF. This chain links TRBV3-1 with TRBJ2-7; the match to TRBD2 covers 8 bases. CDR3 length: 14 residues. Germline assignment: CDR1 LGHDT and CDR2 YNNKEL (reference sequence). V lost 4 bases and J lost 7; bases outside the gene matches: 9.

The chain has TRBV9 and TRBJ2-5; 9 bases are shared with TRBD2. In germline, CDR1 is SGDLS, CDR2 YYNGEE. With 4 bases clipped from V and 5 bases from J, the junction kept 12 bases outside the gene matches. This CDR3 has 16 amino acids. The CDR3 coding sequence is TGTGCCAGCAGCCCCTCGGGGCGGGGGGGCGTGGAGACCCAGTACTTC. This codes for CASSPSGRGGVETQYF.

The V gene is TRBV20-1, the J gene TRBJ2-5; D possibly matches TRBD1 or TRBD2 (6 bases each). The CDR3 totals 14 residues. Germline V lookup: CDR1 DFQATT, CDR2 SNEGSKA (reference sequence). Trimming removed 4 bases from V and 5 bases from J, with 17 bases in between. The CDR3 here is CSANFGGRYETQYF. In nucleotides, the CDR3 is TGCAGTGCTAACTTTGGGGGGCGCTACGAGACCCAGTACTTC.

V is TRBV20-1 and J is TRBJ2-5, with 12 bases fitting TRBD2. Germline CDR1 and CDR2: DFQATT and SNEGSKA (reference sequence). V lost 1 base, J lost 5 bases, and 2 bases stayed unmatched. The CDR3 covers 14 residues. The CDR3 nucleotides read TGCAGTGCTAGAGCGACTAGCGGGGGCGAGACCCAGTACTTC. It specifies CSARATSGGETQYF.

The chain couples TRBV28 to TRBJ1-5; possibly TRBD1 for D (5 bases). Trimming took off 10 bases at V and 4 bases at J, with 14 bases between the two ends. Per germline, CDR1 MDHEN and CDR2 SYDVKM. The CDR3 totals 13 residues. CDR3 residues: CATRVSLNQPQHF. For the CDR3, the DNA is TGTGCCACCAGGGTTTCCTTAAATCAGCCCCAGCATTTT.

The V call is TRBV6-2 or TRBV6-3, the J call TRBJ2-7; D unclear. There are 12 residues in the CDR3. Germline lookup yields CDR1 MNHEY and CDR2 SVGEGT. Between the trimmed V and J ends, which lost 4 bases and 3 bases, there was a span of 7 bases. The CDR3 nucleotides read TGTGCCAGCAGTTCGATCGTCTACGAGCAGTACTTC. The encoded protein is CASSSIVYEQYF.

Ten or more counts support this clonotype. This sequence joins TRBV18 and TRBJ1-5; D not resolved. V lost 2 bases and J lost 4, with 9 bases in between. The CDR3 spans 14 residues. Germline V lookup: CDR1 KGHSH, CDR2 LQKENI. The CDR3 nucleotides are TGTGCCAGCTCACCAGGGTCGAGGAATCAGCCCCAGCATTTT. Its protein product is CASSPGSRNQPQHF.

The table lists this clonotype with many counts. V is TRBV4-1 and J is TRBJ2-1, with a weak D call TRBD1 (6 bases). This CDR3 has 18 residues. Trimming shortened V by 1 base and J by 0 bases, and 16 bases separated the two germline ends. In germline, CDR1 is MGHRA, CDR2 YSYEKL. The CDR3 DNA sequence: TGCGCCAGCAGCCAAGGGCTTACAGGGAAAGGCTCCTACAATGAGCAGTTCTTC. Amino acid sequence: CASSQGLTGKGSYNEQFF.

This clonotype was seen more than once but under ten times. The chain joins TRBV6-6 to TRBJ2-6; D remains ambiguous. From germline, CDR1 is MNHNY and CDR2 SVGAGI (reference sequence). The CDR3 loop spans 17 amino acids. Trimming took 4 bases from V and 3 from J, leaving 16 bases between them. CDR3: CASSSARTLFGANVLTF. The CDR3 DNA reads as TGTGCCAGCAGTTCGGCTAGGACGCTATTTGGGGCCAACGTCCTGACTTTC.

V usage is TRBV5-1 and J usage is TRBJ2-3; 10 bases are a match to TRBD2. In germline, CDR1 is SGHRS, CDR2 YFSETQ. The ends lost 4 bases at V and 1 base at J; junction bases unmatched: 9. There are 17 residues in the CDR3. The CDR3 DNA reads TGCGCCAGCAGCCCGCCGCTAGCGGGGGACGGCACAGATACGCAGTATTTT. This encodes CASSPPLAGDGTDTQYF.

This chain uses TRBV29-1 with TRBJ2-2; D not resolved. The ends were cut back, 4 bases at V and 6 bases at J, with 12 bases in the middle. This CDR3 region has 13 residues. Looked up from germline, CDR1 is SQVTM and CDR2 is ANQGSEA. The CDR3 DNA is TGCAGCGTTGCCTTCACCCCGCCCGGGGAGCTGTTTTTT. Residues: CSVAFTPPGELFF.

Many counts were recorded for this clonotype. This rearrangement joins TRBV3-1 to TRBJ1-2; D may be TRBD1 (5 bases). Germline V lookup: CDR1 LGHDT, CDR2 YNNKEL (reference sequence). V was shortened by 6 bases and J by 4 bases, with 12 bases between the two germline ends. This CDR3 has 13 amino acids. CDR3 sequence (DNA): TGTGCCAGCAGTCAGCAGGGAAGCTATGGCTACACCTTC. Translated: CASSQQGSYGYTF.

This clonotype was recorded a few times. The rearrangement links TRBV10-3 to TRBJ2-3, with D perhaps assigned TRBD1 or TRBD2 (6 bases each). In germline, CDR1 is ENHRY, CDR2 SYGVKD. Trimming took off 4 bases at V and 1 base at J, with 18 bases between the two ends. The CDR3 runs to 17 residues. CDR3 sequence reads: CAISGTGTGVGTDTQYF. CDR3 coding DNA: TGTGCCATCAGTGGCACAGGGACGGGAGTGGGCACAGATACGCAGTATTTT.

This chain joins TRBV4-1 and TRBJ2-3, with D possibly being TRBD1 or TRBD2 (5 bases each). Trimming left V 2 bases short and J 5 bases short, with 17 bases between. The CDR3 spans 16 residues. Germline V gives CDR1 MGHRA, CDR2 YSYEKL. The CDR3, as DNA: TGCGCCAGCAGCCAATTGGGACCGCCGGCGGGAGATACGCAGTATTTT. Translation gives CASSQLGPPAGDTQYF.